Shown below are 8 T cell receptor beta chains from a single sample sequenced in a study of blood T cell repertoires in COVID-19. Here immunoSEQ multiplex PCR was the method, and the copy in TCRdb shows in-frame clones only, minus some. The sample lists more than 200,000 clones, 85% to 90% occurring once. What was sequenced was peripheral blood. These receptor sequences come from a woman between 50 and 59 years old with COVID-19, enrolled during active disease.

The chain employs TRBV19 and TRBJ2-3; TRBD2 aligns across 11 bases. Germline values: CDR1 LNHDA, CDR2 SQIVND (reference sequence). This CDR3 has 15 amino acids. V lost 3 bases and J lost 3; bases outside the gene matches: 2. The CDR3 spells CASSMGTSGTDTQYF. In nucleotides, the CDR3 is TGTGCCAGTAGTATGGGGACTAGCGGAACAGATACGCAGTATTTT. Based on the CDR3 plus reference TRBV19 and TRBJ2-3, the full variable domain is DGGITQSPKYLFRKEGQNVTLSCEQNLNHDAMYWYRQDPGQGLRLIYYSQIVNDFQKGDIAEGYSVSREKKESFPLTVTSAQKNPTAFYLCASSMGTSGTDTQYFGPGTRLTVL.

The V gene is TRBV11-2, the J gene TRBJ2-2, with D perhaps matching TRBD2 (5 bases). This CDR3 has 16 amino acids. V lost 6 bases, J lost 2 bases, and 16 bases lay in between. The V gene's germline CDR1 is SGHAT and CDR2 FQNNGV. The CDR3 sequence: CASRTKPGRNTGELFF. The CDR3 DNA follows: TGTGCCAGCAGGACCAAACCGGGGAGAAACACCGGGGAGCTGTTTTTT.

The chain recombines TRBV19 with TRBJ2-1; D possibly corresponds to TRBD1 (5 bases). The CDR3 consists of 12 residues. With 1 base removed from V and 16 bases from J, the gap between germline ends came to 14 bases. Germline CDR1 reads LNHDA; CDR2 reads SQIVND (reference sequence). CDR3 loop: CASSIGGLDPFF. DNA for the CDR3: TGTGCCAGTAGTATAGGGGGCCTTGATCCCTTCTTC. The whole variable domain, remainder taken from reference TRBV19 and TRBJ2-1, is DGGITQSPKYLFRKEGQNVTLSCEQNLNHDAMYWYRQDPGQGLRLIYYSQIVNDFQKGDIAEGYSVSREKKESFPLTVTSAQKNPTAFYLCASSIGGLDPFFGPGTRLTVL.

The V gene is TRBV9, the J gene TRBJ2-7, with D perhaps matching TRBD1 (5 bases). The CDR3 runs to 13 residues. V lost 0 bases and J lost 9, with 13 bases in between. The germline CDR1 and CDR2 sequences are SGDLS and YYNGEE. In DNA form, the CDR3 reads TGTGCCAGCAGCGTAGAAGGGTGGGGCGGGCAGTACTTC. It specifies CASSVEGWGGQYF.

CDR3 protein: CASSSPDREYGYTF. The CDR3, as DNA: TGTGCCAGCAGCTCCCCGGACAGGGAATATGGCTACACCTTC. The chain has TRBV7-2 and TRBJ1-2; TRBD1 aligns across 8 bases. Trimming at V came to 4 bases and at J to 5 bases, leaving 6 bases not matched to a gene. CDR1 and CDR2 (germline): SGHTA, FQGNSA. CDR3 length equals 14 residues.

Concerning this clone: The sample has other DNA sequences that encode this CDR3 too. This chain joins TRBV5-4 and TRBJ2-3; D is undetermined. The CDR3 runs to 13 residues. V was clipped by 4 bases and J by 0 bases, with 6 bases between them. Germline CDR1 reads SGHNT; CDR2 reads YYREEE (reference sequence). In nucleotides, the CDR3 is TGTGCCAGCAGCCCCCCTAGCACAGATACGCAGTATTTT. As protein: CASSPPSTDTQYF. Together with reference TRBV5-4 and TRBJ2-3, the CDR3 gives the full variable domain: ETGVTQSPTHLIKTRGQQVTLRCSSQSGHNTVSWYQQALGQGPQFIFQYYREEENGRGNFPPRFSGLQFPNYSSELNVNALELDDSALYLCASSPPSTDTQYFGPGTRLTVL.

Only one count was recorded for this clone. The rearrangement links TRBV6-7 to TRBJ2-7; D is perhaps TRBD2 (6 bases). TRBV6-7 is filed as an ORF, its function uncertain. With 2 bases removed from V and 6 bases from J, the gap between germline ends came to 8 bases. This CDR3 region has 12 residues. The CDR3 spells CASSYDGSEQYV. The CDR3 DNA is TGTGCCAGCAGTTACGACGGGAGCGAGCAGTACGTC.

The chain couples TRBV27 to TRBJ1-1, with D perhaps TRBD1 (5 bases). The CDR3 has 15 amino acids. CDR1 is MNHEY and CDR2 is SMNVEV in the germline V gene (reference sequence). Trimming pared 2 bases from V and 0 bases from J, leaving 10 bases between. The CDR3 reads CASSLRQPMNTEAFF. The CDR3 bases are TGTGCCAGCAGTTTAAGACAGCCTATGAACACTGAAGCTTTCTTT.